One and the same sample provided the 24 T cell receptor beta chains below, sequenced in a study of blood T cell repertoires in COVID-19. Using immunoSEQ multiplex PCR, the repertoire was profiled, and TCRdb retains in-frame clones only, with some absent. The sample contains about 140,000 clones, over 70% of which appear only once. The sequencing input was peripheral blood. These receptors were obtained from a woman aged 55 to 70 with acute or convalescent COVID-19.

The J gene is TRBJ2-7, the V gene TRBV14; TRBD2 aligns across 11 bases. Germline V gene sequence: CDR1 SGHDN, CDR2 FVKESK. The length of the CDR3 is 16 residues. V shed 4 bases, J shed 2 bases, and the junction held 7 bases outside the gene matches. CDR3 sequence: CASSPLVAGGAYEQYF. For the CDR3, the DNA is TGTGCCAGCAGCCCCCTCGTAGCGGGAGGGGCCTACGAGCAGTACTTC. Full variable domain (rest looked up from reference TRBV14 and TRBJ2-7): EAGVTQFPSHSVIEKGQTVTLRCDPISGHDNLYWYRRVMGKEIKFLLHFVKESKQDESGMPNNRFLAERTGGTYSTLKVQPAELEDSGVYFCASSPLVAGGAYEQYFGPGTRLTVT.

V gene TRBV28 combines with J gene TRBJ2-2, with a possible D match to TRBD2 (6 bases). The CDR3 extends over 15 amino acids. V was shortened by 11 bases and J by 2 bases, with 18 bases between the two germline ends. Germline V gene lookup returns CDR1 MDHEN and CDR2 SYDVKM. The CDR3 spells CAGNGGRPNTGELFF. The CDR3 region has the DNA TGTGCCGGCAACGGGGGACGACCCAACACCGGGGAGCTGTTTTTT. Full variable domain (rest looked up from reference TRBV28 and TRBJ2-2): DVKVTQSSRYLVKRTGEKVFLECVQDMDHENMFWYRQDPGLGLRLIYFSYDVKMKEKGDIPEGYSVSREKKERFSLILESASTNQTSMYLCAGNGGRPNTGELFFGEGSRLTVL.

The chain combines TRBV18 with TRBJ2-1; 12 bases are shared with TRBD2. Germline-derived CDR1 and CDR2 are KGHSH and LQKENI. J lost 7 bases, V lost 2 bases, and 3 bases had no gene match. The CDR3 loop spans 15 amino acids. CDR3 region: CASSPTSGRTNEQFF. As DNA, the CDR3 is TGTGCCAGCTCACCAACTAGCGGGAGGACAAATGAGCAGTTCTTC.

The chain recombines TRBV7-8 with TRBJ1-3; D perhaps matches TRBD1 (5 bases). The ends were cut back, 5 bases at V and 0 bases at J, with 11 bases in the middle. Per germline, CDR1 SGHVS and CDR2 FQNEAQ. The CDR3 is made up of 15 amino acids. CDR3 amino acids: CASSPQVPSGNTIYF. CDR3 coding DNA: TGTGCCAGCAGCCCACAGGTTCCCTCTGGAAACACCATATATTTT.

The V call is TRBV27, the J call TRBJ2-7; 7 nucleotides align to TRBD2. This CDR3 has 13 residues. J lost 3 bases, V lost 5 bases, and 4 bases had no gene match. Germline loops: CDR1 MNHEY, CDR2 SMNVEV (reference sequence). CDR3 coding DNA: TGTGCCAGCAGTCAGCGGGGTGTCTACGAGCAGTACTTC. It specifies CASSQRGVYEQYF.

This rearrangement joins TRBV5-1 to TRBJ2-7, with D perhaps TRBD1 (5 bases). This CDR3 contains 12 residues. Per the germline V gene, CDR1 is SGHRS and CDR2 is YFSETQ. Trimming removed 4 bases from V and 6 bases from J, with 11 bases in between. CDR3 loop: CASSTQGGEQYF. The DNA of the CDR3 is TGCGCCAGCAGCACCCAGGGCGGCGAGCAGTACTTC.

V and J are TRBV11-2 and TRBJ2-3; the match to TRBD2 covers 10 bases. Germline CDR1 and CDR2: SGHAT and FQNNGV. Germline trimming cut 1 base from V and 2 bases from J; bases unmatched to any gene: 3. The CDR3 loop spans 16 amino acids. CDR3 DNA sequence: TGTGCCAGCAGCTTAGGAGCGGGAGGGCCCACAGATACGCAGTATTTT. Protein sequence: CASSLGAGGPTDTQYF.

This chain joins TRBV9 and TRBJ2-1, with 8 bases identical to TRBD2. Germline lookup yields CDR1 SGDLS and CDR2 YYNGEE. J lost 0 bases, V lost 1 base, and 6 bases had no gene match. CDR3 size: 17 residues. The CDR3 DNA is TGTGCCAGCAGCGTAAATAGCGGGACGAGCTCCTACAATGAGCAGTTCTTC. Encoded protein: CASSVNSGTSSYNEQFF.

The chain carries TRBV11-2 and TRBJ2-3, with a possible D match to TRBD2 (6 bases). Looked up from germline, CDR1 is SGHAT and CDR2 is FQNNGV. The CDR3 spans 16 residues. Trimming left V 2 bases short and J 6 bases short, with 18 bases between. CDR3: CASSLLWGDRVDTQYF. In nucleotides, the CDR3 is TGTGCCAGCAGCTTATTGTGGGGGGATCGGGTCGATACGCAGTATTTT.

The rearrangement joins TRBV28 to TRBJ2-1; 13 bases are a match to TRBD2. Germline CDR1 reads MDHEN; CDR2 reads SYDVKM. V trimming: 5 bases; J trimming: 7 bases; junction bases outside the gene matches: 14. The CDR3 extends over 18 amino acids. The CDR3 spells CASSIPGLAGFRRNEQFF. The CDR3 bases are TGTGCCAGCAGTATTCCGGGACTAGCGGGATTCAGGCGGAATGAGCAGTTCTTC.

For the CDR3, the DNA is TGTGCCTGGATCCGTCGCGGGAGTATTAACACCGGGGAGCTGTTTTTT. It specifies CAWIRRGSINTGELFF. V usage is TRBV30 and J usage is TRBJ2-2, with 7 bases aligning to TRBD2. Germline CDR1 is GTSNPN and CDR2 is SVGIG (reference sequence). V lost 4 bases to trimming and J lost 2 bases; unmatched junction nucleotides: 10. This CDR3 region has 16 residues.

This clone has more than one count but fewer than ten. The CDR3 protein is CSVQGNTGELFF. In DNA form, the CDR3 reads TGCAGCGTACAGGGGAACACCGGGGAGCTGTTTTTT. The chain recombines TRBV29-1 with TRBJ2-2; possible D gene TRBD1, 6 bases. The CDR3 has 12 residues. V lost 6 bases and J 1 base, leaving 6 bases between the germline ends. Germline V CDR1 and CDR2: SQVTM, ANQGSEA.

V usage is TRBV2 and J usage is TRBJ1-1, with 8 bases identical to TRBD1. This CDR3 spans 15 amino acids. V lost 0 bases to trimming and J lost 9 bases; unmatched junction nucleotides: 9. From germline, CDR1 is SNHLY and CDR2 FYNNEI. CDR3 DNA: TGTGCCAGCAGTGAAGCGGGGAACCGACAGGGGAAAGCTTTCTTT. It is translated as CASSEAGNRQGKAFF.

The J gene is TRBJ2-3, the V gene TRBV2, with a weak D call TRBD1 (5 bases). V was clipped by 6 bases and J by 9 bases, with 7 bases between them. This CDR3 region has 10 residues. CDR1 and CDR2 (germline): SNHLY, FYNNEI. The CDR3 DNA reads TGTGCCAGCAGGGGGCGAACGCAGTATTTT. It specifies CASRGRTQYF.

This clone was seen a handful of times. V and J are TRBV5-4 and TRBJ2-5; possible D gene TRBD2, 7 bases. V lost 2 bases to trimming and J lost 3 bases, with 11 bases between them. The CDR3 consists of 14 residues. Per the germline V gene, CDR1 is SGHNT and CDR2 is YYREEE (reference sequence). The CDR3 coding sequence is TGTGCCAGCAGCTTAGGGGGGGTGGAAGAGACCCAGTACTTC. It yields the protein CASSLGGVEETQYF.

This clone was seen repeatedly, ten times or more. This chain links TRBV11-2 with TRBJ2-1; 13 bases fit TRBD2. The CDR3 has 15 residues. Trimming removed 2 bases from V and 8 bases from J; junction bases left unmatched: 3. The germline CDR1 and CDR2 sequences are SGHAT and FQNNGV. The DNA for the CDR3 is TGTGCCAGCAGCTTATGGGGGACTAGCGGGGATGAGCAGTTCTTC. Its protein product is CASSLWGTSGDEQFF. The complete variable domain, with remaining parts taken from reference TRBV11-2 and TRBJ2-1, reads EAGVAQSPRYKIIEKRQSVAFWCNPISGHATLYWYQQILGQGPKLLIQFQNNGVVDDSQLPKDRFSAERLKGVDSTLKIQPAKLEDSAVYLCASSLWGTSGDEQFFGPGTRLTVL.

The J gene is TRBJ1-6, the V gene TRBV5-1; TRBD1 might be the D (6 bases). There are 14 residues in the CDR3. Germline CDR1 reads SGHRS; CDR2 reads YFSETQ. The V end lost 5 bases, the J end lost 10 bases, and 16 bases lay between the germline ends. The CDR3 DNA follows: TGCGCCAGCAGTTCAGGGGATCGGGCCTCACCCCTCCACTTT. Protein: CASSSGDRASPLHF.

The chain employs TRBV30 and TRBJ2-1, with no clear D. Germline CDR1 GTSNPN, CDR2 SVGIG (reference sequence). There are 13 residues in the CDR3. Trimming removed 2 bases at V and 15 bases at J, with 20 bases between. The CDR3 nucleotides read TGTGCCTGGAGTTCCCCGGCCCTCCCGAGAGGGTTCTTC. Translation: CAWSSPALPRGFF.

The V call is TRBV2, the J call TRBJ2-1; D perhaps matches TRBD1 (6 bases). The CDR3 contains 10 residues. Germline V CDR1 and CDR2: SNHLY, FYNNEI. V was clipped by 9 bases and J by 7 bases, with 7 bases between them. The CDR3 sequence: CASQGNEQFF. CDR3 DNA: TGTGCCAGTCAGGGGAATGAGCAGTTCTTC.

This clone has only a few counts. The chain joins TRBV5-6 to TRBJ2-1, with TRBD1 matching 10 bases. Germline CDR1 reads SGHDT; CDR2 reads YYEEEE. CDR3 size: 16 residues. V was pared by 1 base and J by 5 bases, with 6 bases of the junction left unmatched. As DNA, the CDR3 is TGTGCCAGCAGCTTGCCGGCGGGACAGGGGAACAATGAGCAGTTCTTC. It codes for CASSLPAGQGNNEQFF.

This chain joins TRBV2 and TRBJ2-2, with 7 positions matching TRBD1. V lost 6 bases to trimming and J lost 1 base; unmatched junction nucleotides: 2. The CDR3 runs to 14 residues. From germline, CDR1 is SNHLY and CDR2 FYNNEI. DNA for the CDR3: TGTGCCAGCAGGGACAGGCGGAACACCGGGGAGCTGTTTTTT. It is translated as CASRDRRNTGELFF.

The chain joins TRBV30 to TRBJ1-4; 10 positions match TRBD1. Trimming removed 3 bases from V and 8 bases from J; junction bases left unmatched: 9. CDR1 GTSNPN and CDR2 SVGIG come from the germline V gene (reference sequence). This CDR3 comprises 15 residues. CDR3 in DNA: TGTGCCTGGAGGCATGACAGGGGGCAGGGAGAAAAACTGTTTTTT. It is translated as CAWRHDRGQGEKLFF.

This clone was seen a handful of times. This sequence joins TRBV19 and TRBJ2-7; 13 bases line up with TRBD2. Germline-derived CDR1 and CDR2 are LNHDA and SQIVND (reference sequence). V was clipped by 3 bases and J by 3 bases; unmatched bases: 5. The CDR3 loop spans 16 amino acids. This chain's CDR3 is CASSISGTSGVYEQYF. The CDR3 bases are TGTGCCAGTAGTATTTCTGGGACTAGCGGGGTCTACGAGCAGTACTTC.

The chain employs TRBV21-1 and TRBJ2-2; the table gives TRBD1 as D, unverified against the DNA. TRBV21-1 corresponds to a pseudogene. This CDR3 is 15 amino acids long. The chain's CDR3 is CATTPDRVNTGELFF. The CDR3 region has the DNA TGTGCCACCACGCCCGACAGGGTGAACACCGGGGAGCTGTTTTTT.